This TCR beta chain came from a study of blood T cells in healthy people across ages. Findings and limits, study-wide: Versus aged donors, long-lived donors had higher diversity and more naive CD4+ cells. Roughly linearly, TCR beta diversity per million T cells fell as age increased.

Primers used in a second PCR of roughly 6 to 12 cycles were a sample-barcoded 5' primer and a J-beta primer mix. TCRdb independently ran MiXCR on the 5' RACE reads; one entry per CDR3 protein. Of nearly 1 million distinct CDR3 sequences in the sample, around 54% were seen once. Donation came from healthy Caucasian individuals in Russia who were aged about 6 to 90. About 10 milliliters of peripheral blood were drawn from each donor. This clonotype was counted between two and nine times. Its target is not known. This CDR3 spans 15 amino acids. V trimming: 6 bases; J trimming: 0 bases; junction bases outside the gene matches: 3.

The rearrangement uses TRBV12-3 or TRBV12-4 and TRBJ2-3, with 10 bases that match TRBD1. This receptor was identified in a woman in her sixties in good health. The specimen sequenced was blood. Written as DNA, the CDR3 is TGTGCCAGCAGGGGACAGGGGTTAAGCACAGATACGCAGTATTTT. This translates into CASRGQGLSTDTQYF.